This T cell receptor beta chain stems from a study of a mutant IDH1 vaccine in newly diagnosed glioma. Study-wide context: Vaccination was launched 4-6 weeks after radiotherapy alone, or with temozolomide cycles.

Produced via immunoSEQ multiplex PCR; TCRdb's table is partial and in-frame only. The sample lists around 24,000 clones, approximately 79% occurring once. As to time point: week 11, during vaccination. The vaccine gave 300 ug of a 20-mer mutant IDH1 peptide subcutaneously per dose. New WHO grade 3 or 4 astrocytomas that were IDH1-mutant and ATRX-lost occurred in the donors. V was clipped by 3 bases and J by 8 bases; unmatched bases: 8. Looked up from germline, CDR1 is SGHKS and CDR2 is YYEKEE (reference sequence). The CDR3 consists of 14 residues. Worth noting for this clone: Its antigen is as yet unknown.

This sequence joins TRBV5-5 and TRBJ2-1; 7 bases match TRBD2. The sample was PBMCs, taken from a glioma patient whose treatment included an IDH1 peptide vaccine. The receptor comes from a man aged 40-50 years with glioma. CDR3 in DNA: TGTGCCAGCAGCTGGACTAGTACTAGCGATGAGCAGTTCTTC. Residues: CASSWTSTSDEQFF. The variable domain in full, with the rest retrieved from reference TRBV5-5 and TRBJ2-1, is DAGVTQSPTHLIKTRGQQVTLRCSPISGHKSVSWYQQVLGQGPQFIFQYYEKEERGRGNFPDRFSARQFPNYSSELNVNALLLGDSALYLCASSWTSTSDEQFFGPGTRLTVL.